Listed here is a single T cell receptor beta chain. This receptor's antigen is unknown. Base quality data are lacking; no much larger clone is found one base away. Healthy HIV-negative adults with no recently reported acute infections or vaccinations were included as donors. Only Caucasian adults living in Nashville, Tennessee, USA were represented among the donors. CD4+ T cells were enriched by magnetic negative selection, after which naive cells were positively selected on CD45RA and the negative fraction was taken as the memory subset. Blood was collected by leukapheresis, and PBMCs were isolated by Ficoll-Histopaque density gradient centrifugation and then cryopreserved in liquid nitrogen vapor phase. Analytical flow cytometry was used to check the purity and quantity of every magnetically sorted T cell population. Genomic DNA was isolated from every sorted fraction and measured by UV absorbance on a Nanodrop 2000c.

This entry is derived from a study of shared clonotypes between healthy human individuals (dated by TCRdb to about 2020). In terms of the full investigation: A couple of women and a few men aged 18 to 49 years were included in the cohort. Per donor, three plates each were used for CD4 naive and CD4 memory, two for CD8 naive, and one for CD8 memory. Blood TCR repertoires of about five healthy adults were deeply sequenced to estimate repertoire size and the extent of clonotype sharing between individuals. Libraries were prepared and TCR repertoires were sequenced by different laboratories using diverse techniques, in order to increase sequencing depth and limit assay-specific biases. Per donor, leukapheresis produced somewhere between about 0.85 and 8.9 billion PBMCs.

According to the germline V gene, CDR1 reads SGDLS and CDR2 reads YYNGEE. The germline ends are 7 bases apart after V is trimmed by 0 bases and J by 0 bases. From the cysteine through the phenylalanine, the CDR3 covers 15 amino acids. Here the CDR3 DNA is all that survives: 45 bases in frame from base 1. Using the deep immunoSEQ assay, TCR CDR3 regions were amplified from genomic DNA by multiplex PCR. Genomic DNA extracted from each cell subset was distributed evenly over all wells of several immunoSEQ 96-well plates, and each plate served as one replicate. For sorted subsets, each replicate PCR was loaded with approximately 200 ng genomic DNA, equivalent to 25,000 to 30,000 T cell genomes. Purified libraries were quantified with a Qubit 3.0 fluorometer, sized on a Bioanalyzer 2100, and re-quantified with the KAPA Library Quantification kit. Every immunoSEQ 96-well plate was sequenced on a separate single-read 150-cycle Illumina NextSeq 550 flow cell. The paper's processing steps were these. Because the immunoSEQ output included only junctional sequences and no quality scores, the filtering could not be the same as the filtering used for full-length reads. Sequences were annotated with PyIR, a Python wrapper for IgBLAST v1.9, and V/J genes and CDR3 were assigned using IMGT germline references. Reads with weak V/J assignments (E-value above 1e-6), missing CDR3, stop codons, out-of-frame junctions, or ambiguous translated residues were removed. V3J clonotypes were defined as sequences sharing the same inferred V gene, J gene, and CDR3 amino acid sequence. Percentage overlap between repertoires was computed as shared unique clonotypes divided by the size of the smaller repertoire. Repertoire richness was assessed with RTK rarefaction, the Chao1 estimator, and Recon v2.1 estimates of unobserved clonotypes. For all TCRbeta clonotypes obtained by the gDNA method from four donors, generation probabilities were computed with OLGA. TCRdb stores this immuneACCESS table with in-frame sequences only. Part of the clones is absent; in the studies checked, under half of the shortfall reflects unresolved V genes, and no reason is known for the rest. V, J and clone size were drawn from that table, and D and trimming were deduced from the DNA. In this sample the table shows over a million clones, roughly 80% of which occur a single time. 1.4% of the sample rests with the top ten.

What the work shows at the level of the full study, not this receptor alone: Estimated clonotype richness was generally larger for naive than for memory subsets. Based on pairwise subsampling, the degree of clonotype sharing among donors was expected to be affected by sequencing depth. Incomplete sequencing was indicated by rarefaction of sorted-subset datasets, despite the large sequencing depth. Because the study included a small number of donors, the genetic and exposure-history diversity represented was limited. Sharing across four donors was observed for about 5% of naive CD4, 3% to 4% of naive CD8, about 2.3% of memory CD4, and roughly 0.4% of memory CD8 clonotypes. Compared with non-shared clonotypes, the clonotypes found in all four sorted-subset donors had higher generation probabilities. Sampling was limited to blood, and TCR repertoires in tissue likely differ from TCR repertoires in blood.

The specimen sequenced was memory CD4+ T cells sorted from blood. Sample cell subset or site, as interpreted from the label and publication: CD45RA-negative fraction. Recombination connected TRBV9 to TRBJ2-1; TRBD2 might be the D gene, on 5 matching bases. The TCR originated in a man younger than 35 in good health. Here is the DNA: TGTGCCAGCAGCGTAGGACGGGACTCCTACAATGAGCAGTTCTTC. It codes for CASSVGRDSYNEQFF.